The 30 T cell receptor beta chains listed next were all sequenced from one sample in a study of OX40 agonist ivuxolimab in advanced cancers. This table comes from immunoSEQ multiplex PCR, and its TCRdb copy is limited to in-frame clones, with some not included. The table has about 86,000 clones, around 90% seen once. The sequencing used CD4+ or CD8+ T cells sorted from blood, collected in a trial of the OX40 agonist ivuxolimab. Every receptor here comes from an adult with an advanced solid tumor such as melanoma, head and neck, liver or kidney cancer.

This clone was seen a single time. V gene TRBV10-3 combines with J gene TRBJ2-2, with 14 bases identical to TRBD2. Losses at the gene ends were 3 bases for V and 5 bases for J; bases not matched to a gene: 5. The CDR3 runs 17 residues. Germline lookup yields CDR1 ENHRY and CDR2 SYGVKD. The CDR3 sequence is CAISDTGTSGRTGELFF. In nucleotides, the CDR3 is TGTGCCATCAGTGACACCGGGACTAGCGGGAGAACCGGGGAGCTGTTTTTT.

The gene calls are TRBV9 and TRBJ2-1; D is undetermined. Per germline, CDR1 SGDLS and CDR2 YYNGEE. CDR3 size: 17 residues. V dropped 2 bases and J dropped 2 bases, with 17 bases sitting between them. CDR3 residues: CASSVLMAATPYNEQFF. The CDR3 nucleotides read TGTGCCAGCAGCGTTTTAATGGCAGCAACCCCCTACAATGAGCAGTTCTTC. Supplemented by reference TRBV9 and TRBJ2-1, the full variable domain reads DSGVTQTPKHLITATGQRVTLRCSPRSGDLSVYWYQQSLDQGLQFLIQYYNGEERAKGNILERFSAQQFPDLHSELNLSSLELGDSALYFCASSVLMAATPYNEQFFGPGTRLTVL.

The chain carries TRBV5-4 and TRBJ2-4; tentatively, D is TRBD1 or TRBD2 (5 bases each). Germline CDR1 reads SGHNT; CDR2 reads YYREEE (reference sequence). The CDR3 is 13 amino acids. The V end was cut by 4 bases, the J end by 5 bases, with 10 bases between. The DNA for the CDR3 is TGTGCCAGCAGCCCCCGGGGCGAAAACATTCAGTACTTC. Its translation: CASSPRGENIQYF.

The chain has TRBV7-9 and TRBJ2-1; tentatively, D is TRBD1 (5 bases). CDR3 length equals 14 residues. The V gene lost 6 bases and the J gene lost 6 bases, with 15 bases spanning the gap. Germline lookup yields CDR1 SEHNR and CDR2 FQNEAQ (reference sequence). CDR3 sequence: CASRLEWGGNEQFF. The CDR3 DNA is TGTGCCAGCAGACTCGAGTGGGGCGGCAATGAGCAGTTCTTC.

The rearrangement links TRBV27 to TRBJ2-5; 9 bases are shared with TRBD1. TRBJ2-7 matches the DNA end more closely, so the J call is doubtful. Germline CDR1 MNHEY, CDR2 SMNVEV (reference sequence). This CDR3 comprises 15 residues. CDR3 sequence (DNA): TGTGCCAGCAGTTCCGCCACAGGGGGCCCTTACGAGCAGTACTTC. Protein sequence: CASSSATGGPYEQYF.

The V and J genes are TRBV6-6 and TRBJ2-7, with D possibly matching TRBD1 (6 bases). V was shortened by 2 bases and J by 0 bases, with 8 bases between the two germline ends. Germline CDR1 is MNHNY and CDR2 is SVGAGI (reference sequence). The CDR3 contains 14 residues. CDR3 loop: CASSYPGHSYEQYF. In DNA form, the CDR3 reads TGTGCCAGCAGTTACCCGGGACACTCCTACGAGCAGTACTTC.

This chain uses TRBV9 with TRBJ2-1; D gene unclear. CDR1 is SGDLS, CDR2 YYNGEE, per germline. The CDR3 covers 12 residues. Trimming stripped 3 bases from V and 9 bases from J, with 10 bases between. CDR3 DNA sequence: TGTGCCAGCAGCGCCGAGTTCGGTGAGCAGTTCTTC. This translates into CASSAEFGEQFF.

V is TRBV5-1 and J is TRBJ1-6, with 10 bases fitting TRBD1. The CDR3 has 17 residues. Germline-derived CDR1 and CDR2 are SGHRS and YFSETQ. The V gene end was trimmed by 4 bases and the J gene end by 0 bases; junction bases not matched to a gene: 4. The CDR3 DNA follows: TGCGCCAGCAGCGAGGGACAGGGGAGCTCCTATAATTCACCCCTCCACTTT. The encoded protein is CASSEGQGSSYNSPLHF.

The chain carries TRBV5-1 and TRBJ2-3, with 8 bases matching TRBD1. CDR3 size: 15 residues. Germline-derived CDR1 and CDR2 are SGHRS and YFSETQ. V shed 0 bases and J 1 base; nucleotides not matched to a gene: 1. CDR3 in amino acids: CASSLARGRTDTQYF. The CDR3 DNA reads as TGCGCCAGCAGCTTGGCCAGGGGGCGCACAGATACGCAGTATTTT.

V and J are TRBV7-9 and TRBJ2-7; D perhaps matches TRBD1 (5 bases). V gave up 5 bases and J gave up 9 bases, with 17 bases separating them. The CDR3 totals 13 residues. The V gene's germline CDR1 is SEHNR and CDR2 FQNEAQ (reference sequence). As DNA, the CDR3 is TGTGCCAGCAGCCAAGGGGTGGACCGCGGGCAGTACTTC. Amino acid sequence: CASSQGVDRGQYF. Full variable domain (outside the CDR3, taken from reference TRBV7-9 and TRBJ2-7): DTGVSQNPRHKITKRGQNVTFRCDPISEHNRLYWYRQTLGQGPEFLTYFQNEAQLEKSRLLSDRFSAERPKGSFSTLEIQRTEQGDSAMYLCASSQGVDRGQYFGPGTRLTVT.

J is TRBJ2-4 and V is TRBV7-9; D call uncertain. The V end lost 6 bases, the J end lost 5 bases, and 11 bases lay between the germline ends. The V gene's germline CDR1 is SEHNR and CDR2 FQNEAQ (reference sequence). CDR3 length: 13 amino acids. CDR3 region: CASSPYRENIQYF. The CDR3 region has the DNA TGTGCCAGCAGTCCATATCGCGAAAACATTCAGTACTTC.

The rearrangement links TRBV13 to TRBJ2-3, with 10 bases matching TRBD2. V shed 0 bases, J shed 4 bases, and the junction held 7 bases outside the gene matches. Germline values: CDR1 PRHDT, CDR2 FYEKMQ (reference sequence). The CDR3 runs 17 residues. CDR3: CASSLGGVGLAADTQYF. In DNA, the CDR3 is TGTGCCAGCAGCTTAGGGGGGGTCGGACTAGCGGCAGATACGCAGTATTTT. Combining the CDR3 with reference TRBV13 and TRBJ2-3 gives the whole variable domain AAGVIQSPRHLIKEKRETATLKCYPIPRHDTVYWYQQGPGQDPQFLISFYEKMQSDKGSIPDRFSAQQFSDYHSELNMSSLELGDSALYFCASSLGGVGLAADTQYFGPGTRLTVL.

J is TRBJ1-1 and V is TRBV10-1; 11 nucleotides agree with TRBD1. CDR1 is WNHNN and CDR2 is SYGVQD in the germline V gene (reference sequence). Trimming cost V 2 bases and J 6 bases; bases outside gene matches: 2. The CDR3 is 14 residues long. The CDR3 here is CASSEPGQGAEAFF. CDR3 nucleotide sequence: TGCGCCAGCAGTGAGCCGGGACAGGGGGCTGAAGCTTTCTTT.

The chain couples TRBV6-1 to TRBJ1-5; D may be TRBD1 (5 bases). The germline CDR1 and CDR2 sequences are MNHNS and SASEGT. V lost 2 bases and J lost 5, with 10 bases in between. This CDR3 comprises 14 residues. The CDR3 DNA sequence: TGTGCCAGCAGTGAACAGGGTGCCCATCAGCCCCAGCATTTT. Translated, it gives CASSEQGAHQPQHF.

V is TRBV6-1 and J is TRBJ1-4; no firm D call. V was cut by 0 bases and J by 0 bases, with 11 bases left in between. CDR3 length equals 17 residues. Looked up from germline, CDR1 is MNHNS and CDR2 is SASEGT. Here the CDR3 DNA reads TGTGCCAGCAGTGAAGCTTTGCGGTTTTCAACTAATGAAAAACTGTTTTTT. Translated, it gives CASSEALRFSTNEKLFF.

The table lists this clone with a few counts. This sample includes further DNA sequences coding for the same CDR3. For the CDR3, the DNA is TGCGCCAGCAGCCAAGGGGACACTGAAGCTTTCTTT. Translation: CASSQGDTEAFF. The chain carries TRBV4-1 and TRBJ1-1; D unclear. CDR1 and CDR2 from the germline V gene are MGHRA and YSYEKL. The CDR3 spans 12 residues. Trimming cost V 1 base and J 3 bases, with 3 bases left between them.

The chain carries TRBV4-1 and TRBJ2-7; 9 nucleotides align to TRBD2. The germline V gene has CDR1 MGHRA and CDR2 YSYEKL. CDR3 length equals 14 residues. V shed 3 bases, J shed 2 bases, and the junction held 2 bases outside the gene matches. CDR3 region: CASSQREGPYEQYF. In nucleotides, the CDR3 is TGCGCCAGCAGCCAGCGGGAGGGCCCCTACGAGCAGTACTTC.

J is TRBJ2-5 and V is TRBV6-5, with unresolved D. V was trimmed by 0 bases and J by 0 bases, leaving 8 bases between them. The CDR3 spans 15 residues. From germline, CDR1 is MNHEY and CDR2 SVGAGI. As DNA, the CDR3 is TGTGCCAGCAGTTACTCCGGCGGCCACCAAGAGACCCAGTACTTC. Translation: CASSYSGGHQETQYF.

The rearrangement uses TRBV6-1 and TRBJ2-2; TRBD1 agrees at 7 bases. There are 14 residues in the CDR3. The V gene's germline CDR1 is MNHNS and CDR2 SASEGT. V dropped 6 bases and J dropped 3; count of bases not matched to a gene: 4. The DNA of the CDR3 is TGTGCCAGCAGAGTCACAGGGGACACCGGGGAGCTGTTTTTT. Residues: CASRVTGDTGELFF.

The rearrangement joins TRBV2 to TRBJ2-6, with TRBD2 matching over 12 bases. Germline assignment: CDR1 SNHLY and CDR2 FYNNEI. The trim removed 8 bases at V and 2 bases at J, leaving 4 bases unmatched. This CDR3 has 16 residues. The CDR3 nucleotides are TGTGCCAGCCCACGACTAGCGGGAGCTGGGGCCAACGTCCTGACTTTC. Translating gives CASPRLAGAGANVLTF.

The V call is TRBV15, the J call TRBJ2-3; D possibly uses TRBD1 or TRBD2 (6 bases each). Germline V lookup: CDR1 LNHNV, CDR2 YYDKDF (reference sequence). Deletions cut 7 bases from V and 3 bases from J, with 14 bases between. This CDR3 has 14 residues. The CDR3 nucleotides are TGTGCCACCACTGACGGGGGCGTTACAGATACGCAGTATTTT. It translates to CATTDGGVTDTQYF.

V usage is TRBV18 and J usage is TRBJ1-1; the D gene is possibly TRBD1 (5 bases). V was shortened by 2 bases and J by 0 bases, with 7 bases between the two germline ends. Germline V lookup: CDR1 KGHSH, CDR2 LQKENI. This CDR3 region has 14 residues. The CDR3 spells CASSPWGLNTEAFF. The CDR3 bases are TGTGCCAGCTCACCATGGGGACTGAACACTGAAGCTTTCTTT.

The rearrangement links TRBV30 to TRBJ2-2; 9 nucleotides match TRBD2. With 4 bases clipped from V and 4 bases from J, the junction kept 4 bases outside the gene matches. This CDR3 spans 14 amino acids. Germline V gene lookup returns CDR1 GTSNPN and CDR2 SVGIG (reference sequence). The CDR3 loop is CAWIAGVGTGELFF. The CDR3 bases are TGTGCCTGGATAGCGGGAGTTGGCACCGGGGAGCTGTTTTTT.

This CDR3 reads CASSRGLAGVQETQYF. CDR3 nucleotides: TGCGCCAGCAGCCGCGGACTAGCGGGAGTGCAAGAGACCCAGTACTTC. The V gene is TRBV4-1, the J gene TRBJ2-5; 13 bases are a match to TRBD2. The CDR3 loop spans 16 amino acids. Germline CDR1 and CDR2: MGHRA and YSYEKL. J lost 2 bases, V lost 4 bases, and 4 bases had no gene match.

V usage is TRBV20-1 and J usage is TRBJ2-3; a weak D match, TRBD2 (5 bases). Germline V lookup: CDR1 DFQATT, CDR2 SNEGSKA (reference sequence). The CDR3 extends over 10 amino acids. V lost 6 bases and J 8 bases, leaving 9 bases between the germline ends. The CDR3 reads CSAEAGTQYF. The CDR3 DNA reads as TGCAGTGCCGAGGCGGGTACGCAGTATTTT.

The chain is built from TRBV6-1 and TRBJ2-1; D may correspond to TRBD1 or TRBD2 (5 bases each). V shed 4 bases and J shed 3 bases, with 22 bases lying between them. The germline V gene has CDR1 MNHNS and CDR2 SASEGT. The CDR3 length is 18 residues. The CDR3 bases are TGTGCCAGCAGTGGGGGGTTCGCGACCATTGTCCACTACAATGAGCAGTTCTTC. Amino acid sequence: CASSGGFATIVHYNEQFF.

V and J are TRBV5-8 and TRBJ1-1; no reliable D call. Deletions cut 3 bases from V and 1 base from J, with 4 bases between. This CDR3 has 12 residues. CDR1 and CDR2 (germline): SGHTS, YDEGEE. The CDR3 coding sequence is TGTGCCAGCAGCTGGGGGAACACTGAAGCTTTCTTT. Protein: CASSWGNTEAFF.

The chain combines TRBV27 with TRBJ2-7, with no clear D. V shed 1 base and J shed 5 bases, with 12 bases lying between them. Germline V gene sequence: CDR1 MNHEY, CDR2 SMNVEV (reference sequence). The CDR3 has 14 amino acids. The CDR3 sequence is CASSLFRNSDEQYF. In nucleotides, the CDR3 is TGTGCCAGCAGTTTATTCAGAAACAGTGACGAGCAGTACTTC.

This sequence joins TRBV4-2 and TRBJ2-3; D is ambiguous. The CDR3 totals 15 residues. Germline lookup yields CDR1 LGHNA and CDR2 YNFKEQ. V was pared by 0 bases and J by 2 bases, with 9 bases between. CDR3 in DNA: TGTGCCAGCAGCCAAGACTTCTCATACACAGATACGCAGTATTTT. It encodes CASSQDFSYTDTQYF.

This clone is a singleton in its sample. The genes are TRBV7-9 and TRBJ1-1; no clear D gene. Trimming stripped 5 bases from V and 0 bases from J, with 10 bases between. CDR3 length: 14 amino acids. CDR1 and CDR2 from the germline V gene are SEHNR and FQNEAQ (reference sequence). CDR3 bases: TGTGCCAGCAGCGTCGGACCGTTGAACACTGAAGCTTTCTTT. It translates to CASSVGPLNTEAFF. The whole variable domain, remainder taken from reference TRBV7-9 and TRBJ1-1, is DTGVSQNPRHKITKRGQNVTFRCDPISEHNRLYWYRQTLGQGPEFLTYFQNEAQLEKSRLLSDRFSAERPKGSFSTLEIQRTEQGDSAMYLCASSVGPLNTEAFFGQGTRLTVV.